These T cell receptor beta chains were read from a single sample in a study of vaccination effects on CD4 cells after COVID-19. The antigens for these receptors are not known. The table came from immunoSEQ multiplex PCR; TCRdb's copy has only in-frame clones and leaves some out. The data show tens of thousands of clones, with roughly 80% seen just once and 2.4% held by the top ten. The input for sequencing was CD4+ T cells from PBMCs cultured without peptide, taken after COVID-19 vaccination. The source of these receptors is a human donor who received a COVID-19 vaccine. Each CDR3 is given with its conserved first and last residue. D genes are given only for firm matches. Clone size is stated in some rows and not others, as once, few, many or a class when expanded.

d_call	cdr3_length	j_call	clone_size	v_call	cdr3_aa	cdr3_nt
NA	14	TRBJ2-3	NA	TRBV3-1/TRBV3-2	CASSHRASTDTQYF	TGTGCCAGCAGCCATCGTGCTAGCACAGATACGCAGTATTTT
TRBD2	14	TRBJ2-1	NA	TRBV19	CASSIGGGAPEQFF	TGTGCCAGTAGTATCGGCGGGGGGGCCCCTGAGCAGTTCTTC
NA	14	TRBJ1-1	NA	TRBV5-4	CASSAPGLRTEAFF	TGTGCCAGCAGCGCTCCAGGGTTACGGACTGAAGCTTTCTTT
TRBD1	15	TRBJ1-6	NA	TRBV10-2	CASRGQGLTYSPLHF	TGCGCCAGCAGAGGACAGGGCCTAACTTATTCACCCCTCCACTTT
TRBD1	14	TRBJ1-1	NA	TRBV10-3	CAISGGQGSTEAFF	TGTGCCATCAGTGGGGGACAGGGTTCCACTGAAGCTTTCTTT
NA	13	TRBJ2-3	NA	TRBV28	CASRGGVADTQYF	TGTGCCAGCAGGGGGGGTGTCGCAGATACGCAGTATTTT
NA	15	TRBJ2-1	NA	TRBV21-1	CASSKDWRGVGEQFF	TGTGCCAGCAGCAAAGACTGGCGGGGGGTGGGGGAGCAGTTCTTC
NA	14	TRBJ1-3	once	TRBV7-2	CASSLDSSGNTIYF	TGTGCCAGCAGCCTCGACAGCTCTGGAAACACCATATATTTT
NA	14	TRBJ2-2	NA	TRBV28	CASSTRQDSGELFF	TGTGCCAGCAGTACGAGACAGGACTCCGGGGAGCTGTTTTTT
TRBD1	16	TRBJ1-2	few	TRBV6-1	CASSEVGTGLLYGYTF	TGTGCCAGCAGTGAAGTTGGGACAGGACTCCTCTATGGCTACACCTTC
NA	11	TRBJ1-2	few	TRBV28	CASSLRYGYTF	TGTGCCAGCAGTTTGAGGTATGGCTACACCTTC
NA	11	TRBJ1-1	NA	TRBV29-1	CSWGRNTEAFF	TGCAGCTGGGGCCGGAACACTGAAGCTTTCTTT
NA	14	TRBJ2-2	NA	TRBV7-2	CASSSQADTGELFF	TGTGCCAGCAGCTCGCAAGCGGACACCGGGGAGCTGTTTTTT
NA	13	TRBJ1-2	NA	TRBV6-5	CASKTGAFYGYTF	TGTGCCAGCAAGACAGGTGCTTTCTATGGCTACACCTTC
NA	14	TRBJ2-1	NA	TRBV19	CASTLSVGIHEQFF	TGTGCCAGTACTCTCTCGGTAGGGATCCATGAGCAGTTCTTC
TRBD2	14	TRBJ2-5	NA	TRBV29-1	CSVADSGGVGTQYF	TGCAGCGTTGCGGATAGCGGGGGGGTGGGGACCCAGTACTTC
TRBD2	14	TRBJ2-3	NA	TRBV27	CASSLGLDADTQYF	TGTGCCAGCAGTCTCGGACTAGACGCAGATACGCAGTATTTT
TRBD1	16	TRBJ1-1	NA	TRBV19	CASWDGRGPSNTEAFF	TGTGCCAGCTGGGATGGGAGGGGGCCTTCGAACACTGAAGCTTTCTTT
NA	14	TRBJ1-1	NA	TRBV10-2	CASSVAGMNTEAFF	TGCGCCAGCAGTGTTGCAGGGATGAACACTGAAGCTTTCTTT
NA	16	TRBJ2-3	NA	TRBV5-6	CASSLRTGGRTDTQYF	TGTGCCAGCAGCTTGAGAACGGGGGGCCGCACAGATACGCAGTATTTT
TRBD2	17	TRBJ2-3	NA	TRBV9	CASSVVASGGGGDTQYF	TGTGCCAGCAGCGTAGTCGCTAGCGGGGGCGGTGGAGATACGCAGTATTTT
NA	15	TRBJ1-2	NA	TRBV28	CASSFFDRNNYGYTF	TGTGCCAGCAGTTTCTTTGACAGGAACAACTATGGCTACACCTTC
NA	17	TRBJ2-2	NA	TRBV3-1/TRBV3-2	CASSQAGQATNTGELFF	TGTGCCAGCAGCCAAGCCGGACAAGCTACGAACACCGGGGAGCTGTTTTTT
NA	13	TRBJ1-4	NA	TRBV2	CASSEGNGEKLFF	TGTGCCAGCAGTGAAGGAAACGGGGAAAAACTGTTTTTT
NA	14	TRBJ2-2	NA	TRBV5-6	CASSRNRNTGELFF	TGTGCCAGCAGCCGAAACAGGAACACCGGGGAGCTGTTTTTT
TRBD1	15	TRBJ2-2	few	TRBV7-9	CASSFDRGVTGELFF	TGTGCCAGCAGCTTTGACAGGGGTGTCACCGGGGAGCTGTTTTTT
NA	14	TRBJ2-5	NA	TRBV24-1	CATSDTRVGETQYF	TGTGCCACCAGTGATACTAGGGTTGGGGAGACCCAGTACTTC
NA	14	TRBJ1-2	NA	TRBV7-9	CASSPLSENYGYTF	TGTGCCAGCAGCCCGCTCTCAGAAAACTATGGCTACACCTTC